This TCR beta chain derives from a study of blood T cell repertoires in COVID-19. This CDR3 is built from 15 residues. Germline V lookup: CDR1 SGHVS, CDR2 FNYEAQ. V lost 0 bases and J lost 2, with 8 bases in between. Sequencing was performed with immunoSEQ multiplex PCR; in TCRdb, only in-frame clones are kept and a portion is missing. The sample lists 3,200 or so clones; 85% to 95% were seen once. Sample: peripheral blood. The rearrangement links TRBV7-6 to TRBJ2-1, with unresolved D. This sequence was found in a human donor in a cohort sampled during active COVID-19. The chain's CDR3 is CASSLAPTPYNEQFF. CDR3 sequence (DNA): TGTGCCAGCAGCTTAGCGCCGACTCCCTACAATGAGCAGTTCTTC.